This T cell receptor (beta chain) originates from a study of cytomegalovirus exposure and HLA in healthy donors. Overall study findings and caveats: The investigators catalogued 180 or so TCR beta chains as cytomegalovirus-associated. What a later analysis reportedly showed was that an Asian-associated ancestry cluster had fewer N-insertions than the roughly 720-donor mean. Roughly uniform depth of sequencing across donors was assumed in presence/absence analyses.

The PCR made use of 60 Vbeta and 13 Jbeta primers. Sequencing was performed with immunoSEQ multiplex PCR; in TCRdb, only in-frame clones are kept and a portion is missing. This sample has under 130,000 clones; around three quarters occur once, and the top ten carry around 5%. This clone showed up just once. Its specificity is unknown. CDR1 and CDR2 from the germline V gene are LGHNA and YSLEER. Between the trimmed V and J ends, which lost 1 base and 1 base, there was a span of 10 bases. The CDR3 is 16 amino acids. This receptor was identified in a female donor in good health and CMV-seropositive. The sample consisted of PBMCs. The gene calls are TRBV4-3 and TRBJ1-4; D is undetermined. Here the CDR3 DNA reads TGCGCCAGCAGCCAAGTGATCGCGGTAACTAATGAAAAACTGTTTTTT. This sequence encodes CASSQVIAVTNEKLFF.